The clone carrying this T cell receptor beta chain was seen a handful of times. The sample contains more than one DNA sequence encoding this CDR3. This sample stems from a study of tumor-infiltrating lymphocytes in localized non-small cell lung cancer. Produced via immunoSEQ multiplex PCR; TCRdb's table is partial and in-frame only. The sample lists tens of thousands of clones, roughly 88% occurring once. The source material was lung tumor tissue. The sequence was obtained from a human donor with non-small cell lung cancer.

CDR3 sequence reads: CASSISQGYGYTF. In DNA form, the CDR3 reads TGTGCCAGTAGTATTTCGCAGGGCTATGGCTACACCTTC. The V call is TRBV19, the J call TRBJ1-2; tentatively, D is TRBD1 (5 bases). The germline CDR1 and CDR2 sequences are LNHDA and SQIVND (reference sequence). The CDR3 runs 13 residues. Trimming stripped 3 bases from V and 4 bases from J, with 9 bases between.